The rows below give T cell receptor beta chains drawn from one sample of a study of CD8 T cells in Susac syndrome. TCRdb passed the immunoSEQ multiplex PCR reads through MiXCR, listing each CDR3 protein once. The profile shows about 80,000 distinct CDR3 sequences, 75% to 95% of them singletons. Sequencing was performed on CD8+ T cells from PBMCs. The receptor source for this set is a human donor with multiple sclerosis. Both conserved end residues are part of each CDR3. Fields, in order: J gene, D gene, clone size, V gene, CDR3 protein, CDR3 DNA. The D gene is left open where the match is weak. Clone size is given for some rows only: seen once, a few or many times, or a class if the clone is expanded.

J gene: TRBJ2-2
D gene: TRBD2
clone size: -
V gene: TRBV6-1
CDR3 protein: CASSERRLLAGEMDGELFF
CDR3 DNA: TGTGCCAGCAGTGAGAGGAGGCTTCTAGCGGGAGAGATGGACGGGGAGCTGTTTTTT

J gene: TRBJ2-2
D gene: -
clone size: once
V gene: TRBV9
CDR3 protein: CASSVEDTTVSTGELFF
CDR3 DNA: TGTGCCAGCAGCGTAGAAGATACAACTGTCTCCACCGGGGAGCTGTTTTTT

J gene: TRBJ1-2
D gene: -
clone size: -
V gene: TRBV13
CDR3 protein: CASSFRESYGYTF
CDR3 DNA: TGTGCCAGCAGCTTCCGGGAGAGCTATGGCTACACCTTC

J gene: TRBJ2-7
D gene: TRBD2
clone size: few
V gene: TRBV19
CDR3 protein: CASSSGRVYEQYF
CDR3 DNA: TGTGCCAGTAGTAGCGGGAGGGTCTACGAGCAGTACTTC

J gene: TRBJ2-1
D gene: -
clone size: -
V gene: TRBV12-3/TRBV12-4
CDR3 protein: CASSSPLYNEQFF
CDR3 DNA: TGTGCCAGCAGTTCGCCCCTTTACAATGAGCAGTTCTTC

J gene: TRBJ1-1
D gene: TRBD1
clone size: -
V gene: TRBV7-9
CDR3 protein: CASSFPGQALEAFF
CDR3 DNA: TGTGCCAGCAGCTTCCCGGGACAGGCACTTGAAGCTTTCTTT

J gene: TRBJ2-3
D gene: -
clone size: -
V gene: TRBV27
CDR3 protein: CASSFRLGTDTQYF
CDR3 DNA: TGTGCCAGCAGTTTCAGGCTAGGTACAGATACGCAGTATTTT

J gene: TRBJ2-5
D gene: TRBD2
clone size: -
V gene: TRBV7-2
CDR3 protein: CASRWGGGGRTEETQYF
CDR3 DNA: TGTGCCAGCAGATGGGGGGGAGGAGGCAGAACCGAAGAGACCCAGTACTTC

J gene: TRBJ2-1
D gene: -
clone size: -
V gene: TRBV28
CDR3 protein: CASVDYLAHEQFF
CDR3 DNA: TGTGCCAGCGTGGACTACTTGGCCCATGAGCAGTTCTTC

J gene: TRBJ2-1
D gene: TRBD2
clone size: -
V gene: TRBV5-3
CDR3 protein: CARSPPATSGHEQFF
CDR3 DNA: TGTGCCAGAAGCCCGCCGGCGACTAGCGGCCATGAGCAGTTCTTC

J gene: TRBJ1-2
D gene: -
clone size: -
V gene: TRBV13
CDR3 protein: CASSPQTANYGYTF
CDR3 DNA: TGTGCCAGCAGCCCGCAGACAGCTAACTATGGCTACACCTTC

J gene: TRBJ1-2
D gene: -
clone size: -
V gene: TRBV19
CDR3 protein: CASSIGRMSYTF
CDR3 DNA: TGTGCCAGTAGTATAGGGCGGATGAGCTACACCTTC

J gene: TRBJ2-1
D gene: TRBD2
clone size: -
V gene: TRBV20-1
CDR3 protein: CSARDTSGTLIDSSYNEQFF
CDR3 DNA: TGCAGTGCTAGAGACACTAGCGGGACCCTGATAGATAGCTCCTACAATGAGCAGTTCTTC

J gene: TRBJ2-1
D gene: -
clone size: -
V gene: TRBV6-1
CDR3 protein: CASSDRGEYNEQFF
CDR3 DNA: TGTGCCAGCAGTGACAGGGGGGAATACAATGAGCAGTTCTTC

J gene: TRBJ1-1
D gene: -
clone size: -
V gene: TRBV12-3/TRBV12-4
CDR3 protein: CASSLLERGEAFF
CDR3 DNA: TGTGCCAGCAGTTTATTGGAACGGGGTGAAGCTTTCTTT

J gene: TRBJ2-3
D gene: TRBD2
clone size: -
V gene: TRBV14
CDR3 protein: CASSRLGLAGPAADTQYF
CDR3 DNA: TGTGCCAGCAGCCGATTGGGACTAGCGGGGCCGGCCGCAGATACGCAGTATTTT

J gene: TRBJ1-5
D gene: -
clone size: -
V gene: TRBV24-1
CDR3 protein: CATSDGDSNQPQHF
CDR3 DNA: TGTGCCACCAGTGACGGGGATAGCAATCAGCCCCAGCATTTT

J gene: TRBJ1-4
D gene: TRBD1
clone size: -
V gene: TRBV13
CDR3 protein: CASSLRQGANEKLFF
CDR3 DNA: TGTGCCAGCAGCTTAAGGCAGGGGGCTAATGAAAAACTGTTTTTT

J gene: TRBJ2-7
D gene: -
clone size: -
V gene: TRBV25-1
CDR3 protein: CASSEEGFPYEQYF
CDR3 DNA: TGTGCCAGCAGTGAGGAAGGCTTCCCCTACGAGCAGTACTTC

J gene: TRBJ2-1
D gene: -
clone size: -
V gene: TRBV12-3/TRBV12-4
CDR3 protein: CASSLIARSYNEQFF
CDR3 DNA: TGTGCCAGCAGTTTAATAGCGCGCTCCTACAATGAGCAGTTCTTC

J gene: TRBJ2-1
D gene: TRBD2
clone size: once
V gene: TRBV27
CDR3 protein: CASSTSGRWGEQFF
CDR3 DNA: TGTGCCAGCAGTACTAGCGGGAGGTGGGGTGAGCAGTTCTTC

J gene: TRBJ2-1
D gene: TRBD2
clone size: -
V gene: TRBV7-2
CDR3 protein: CASKTLAGGLYNEQFF
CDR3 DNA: TGTGCCAGCAAAACTCTAGCGGGAGGTCTCTACAATGAGCAGTTCTTC

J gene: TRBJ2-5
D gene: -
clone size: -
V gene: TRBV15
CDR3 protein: CATSSFLGGGEETQYF
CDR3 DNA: TGTGCCACCAGCAGTTTTCTGGGTGGCGGCGAAGAGACCCAGTACTTC

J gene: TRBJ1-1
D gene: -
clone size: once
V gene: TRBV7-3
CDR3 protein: CASSPSGLNTEAFF
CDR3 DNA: TGTGCCAGCAGCCCCTCCGGATTGAACACTGAAGCTTTCTTT

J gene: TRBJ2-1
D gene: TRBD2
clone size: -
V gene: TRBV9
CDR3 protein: CASSLIERGGYNEQFF
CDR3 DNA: TGTGCCAGCAGCCTTATCGAGCGGGGGGGGTACAATGAGCAGTTCTTC

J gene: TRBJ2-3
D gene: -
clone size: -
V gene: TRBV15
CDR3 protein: CATSPLIGDTQYF
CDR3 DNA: TGTGCCACCAGCCCCTTGATTGGGGATACGCAGTATTTT

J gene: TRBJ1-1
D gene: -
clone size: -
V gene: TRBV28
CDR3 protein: CASSPDREGTEAFF
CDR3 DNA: TGTGCCAGCAGTCCGGACCGGGAGGGAACTGAAGCTTTCTTT

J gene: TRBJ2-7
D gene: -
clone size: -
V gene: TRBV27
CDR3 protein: CASSLSVGLTPYEQYF
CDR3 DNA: TGTGCCAGCAGTTTATCAGTCGGACTAACGCCCTACGAGCAGTACTTC

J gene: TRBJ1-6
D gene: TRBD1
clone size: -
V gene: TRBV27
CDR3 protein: CASRPDRVSYNSPLHF
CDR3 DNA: TGTGCCAGCAGACCCGACAGGGTTTCCTATAATTCACCCCTCCACTTT

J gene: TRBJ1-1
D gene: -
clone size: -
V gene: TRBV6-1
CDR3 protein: CASRFKGGPNTEAFF
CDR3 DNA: TGTGCCAGCAGATTTAAGGGGGGACCGAACACTGAAGCTTTCTTT

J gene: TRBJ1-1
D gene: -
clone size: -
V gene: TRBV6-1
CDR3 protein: CASSPWGIYSNTEAFF
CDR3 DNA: TGTGCCAGCAGTCCCTGGGGTATATACTCGAACACTGAAGCTTTCTTT

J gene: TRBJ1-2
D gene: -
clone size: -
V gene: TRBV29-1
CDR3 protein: CSVEDPIFDYGYTF
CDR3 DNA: TGCAGCGTTGAAGATCCGATATTTGACTATGGCTACACCTTC

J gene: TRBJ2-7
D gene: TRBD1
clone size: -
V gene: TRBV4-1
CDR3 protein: CASSPGQGSIEQYF
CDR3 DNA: TGCGCCAGCAGCCCCGGACAGGGATCCATCGAGCAGTACTTC

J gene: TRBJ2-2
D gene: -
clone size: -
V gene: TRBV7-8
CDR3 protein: CASTRPEEGNTGELFF
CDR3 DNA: TGTGCCAGCACGCGTCCAGAAGAGGGAAACACCGGGGAGCTGTTTTTT

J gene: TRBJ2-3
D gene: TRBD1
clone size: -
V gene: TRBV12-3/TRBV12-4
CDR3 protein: CASSWTGTDTQYF
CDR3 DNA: TGTGCCAGCAGTTGGACAGGGACAGATACGCAGTATTTT

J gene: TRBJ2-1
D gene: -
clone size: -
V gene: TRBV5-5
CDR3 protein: CASSFDSEQFF
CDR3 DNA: TGTGCCAGCAGCTTTGACAGTGAGCAGTTCTTC

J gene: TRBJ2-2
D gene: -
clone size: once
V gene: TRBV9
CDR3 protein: CASSTPPAGELFF
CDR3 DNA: TGTGCCAGCAGCACCCCCCCGGCCGGGGAGCTGTTTTTT

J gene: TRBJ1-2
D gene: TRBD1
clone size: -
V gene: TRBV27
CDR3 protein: CASTPTGGAYYGYTF
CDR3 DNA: TGTGCCAGCACCCCGACAGGGGGCGCGTACTATGGCTACACCTTC

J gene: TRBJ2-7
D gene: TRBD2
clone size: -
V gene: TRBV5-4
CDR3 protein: CASSLGTSVYEQYF
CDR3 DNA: TGTGCCAGCAGCTTGGGGACTAGCGTATACGAGCAGTACTTC

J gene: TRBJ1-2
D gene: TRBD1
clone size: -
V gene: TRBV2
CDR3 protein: CASIGGSDYGYTF
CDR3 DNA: TGTGCCAGTATAGGGGGCTCGGACTATGGCTACACCTTC

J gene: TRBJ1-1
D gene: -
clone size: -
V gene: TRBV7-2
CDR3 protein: CASSLLEVGYGTEAFF
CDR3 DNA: TGTGCCAGCAGCTTATTAGAAGTGGGGTACGGCACTGAAGCTTTCTTT

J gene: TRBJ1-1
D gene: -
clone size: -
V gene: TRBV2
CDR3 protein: CASSERGQNTEAFF
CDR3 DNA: TGTGCCAGCAGTGAAAGGGGACAGAACACTGAAGCTTTCTTT

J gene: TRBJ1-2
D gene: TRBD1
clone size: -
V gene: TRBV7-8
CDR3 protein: CASSLAGTGDYGYTF
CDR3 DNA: TGTGCCAGCAGCTTAGCCGGGACAGGGGACTATGGCTACACCTTC

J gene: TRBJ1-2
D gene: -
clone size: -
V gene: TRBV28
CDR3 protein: CASSLTGLFYGYTF
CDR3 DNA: TGTGCCAGCAGTTTAACAGGGCTATTCTATGGCTACACCTTC

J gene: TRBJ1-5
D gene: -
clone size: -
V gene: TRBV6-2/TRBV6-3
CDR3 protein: CASSPVGPLISNNQPQHF
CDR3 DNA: TGTGCCAGCAGCCCGGTTGGGCCCTTGATTTCAAACAATCAGCCCCAGCATTTT

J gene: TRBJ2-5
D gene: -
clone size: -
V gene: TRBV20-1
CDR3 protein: CSVWGQETQYF
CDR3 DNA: TGCAGTGTATGGGGACAAGAGACCCAGTACTTC

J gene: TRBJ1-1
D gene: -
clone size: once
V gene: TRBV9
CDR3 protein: CASSPDDSLNTEAFF
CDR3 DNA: TGTGCCAGCAGCCCCGACGACAGTCTGAACACTGAAGCTTTCTTT

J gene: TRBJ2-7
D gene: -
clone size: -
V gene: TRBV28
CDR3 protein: CASSLFGAYEQYF
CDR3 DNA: TGTGCCAGCAGTTTATTTGGTGCCTACGAGCAGTACTTC

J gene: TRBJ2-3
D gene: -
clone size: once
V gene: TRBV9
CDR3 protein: CASSVGGLTDTQYF
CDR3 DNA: TGTGCCAGCAGCGTAGGGGGACTCACAGATACGCAGTATTTT

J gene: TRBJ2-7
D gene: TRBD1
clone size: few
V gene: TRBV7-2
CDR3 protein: CASSPDRGVHEQYF
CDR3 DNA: TGTGCCAGCAGCCCCGACAGGGGAGTACACGAGCAGTACTTC